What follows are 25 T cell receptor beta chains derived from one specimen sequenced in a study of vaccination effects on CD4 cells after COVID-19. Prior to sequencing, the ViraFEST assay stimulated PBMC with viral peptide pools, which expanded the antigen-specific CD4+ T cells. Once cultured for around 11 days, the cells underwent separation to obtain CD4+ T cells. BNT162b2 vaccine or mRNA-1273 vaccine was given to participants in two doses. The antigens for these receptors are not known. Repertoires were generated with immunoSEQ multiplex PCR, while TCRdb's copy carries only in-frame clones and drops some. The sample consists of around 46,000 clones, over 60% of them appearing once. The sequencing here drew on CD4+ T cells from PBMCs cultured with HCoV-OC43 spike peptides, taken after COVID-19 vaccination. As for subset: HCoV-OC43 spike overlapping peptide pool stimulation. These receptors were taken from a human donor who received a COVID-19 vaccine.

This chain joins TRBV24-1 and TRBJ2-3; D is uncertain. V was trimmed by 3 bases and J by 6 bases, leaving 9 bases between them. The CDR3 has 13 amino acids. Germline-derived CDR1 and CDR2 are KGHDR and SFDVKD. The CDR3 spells CATSDTLPDTQYF. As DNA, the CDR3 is TGTGCCACCAGTGATACCCTGCCGGATACGCAGTATTTT.

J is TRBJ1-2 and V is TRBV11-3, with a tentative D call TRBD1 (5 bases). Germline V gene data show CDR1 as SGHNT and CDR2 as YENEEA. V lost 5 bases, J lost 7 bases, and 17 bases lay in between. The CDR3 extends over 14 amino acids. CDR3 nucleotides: TGTGCCAGCAGCAAAATCCTTGGGGCGCCTGGCTACACCTTC. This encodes CASSKILGAPGYTF.

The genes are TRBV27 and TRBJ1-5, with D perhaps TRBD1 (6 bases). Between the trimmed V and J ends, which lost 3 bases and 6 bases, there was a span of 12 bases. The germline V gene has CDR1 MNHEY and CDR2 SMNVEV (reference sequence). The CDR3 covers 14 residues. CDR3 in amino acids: CASSFLGAGQPQHF. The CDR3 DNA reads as TGTGCCAGCAGTTTTTTGGGGGCGGGTCAGCCCCAGCATTTT.

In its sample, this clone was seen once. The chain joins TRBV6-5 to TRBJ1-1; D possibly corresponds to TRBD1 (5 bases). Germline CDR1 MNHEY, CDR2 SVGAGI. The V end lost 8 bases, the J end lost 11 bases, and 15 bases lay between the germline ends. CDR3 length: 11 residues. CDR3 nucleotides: TGTGCCAGCCAAACACGGGGGGGGGCTTTCTTT. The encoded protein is CASQTRGGAFF.

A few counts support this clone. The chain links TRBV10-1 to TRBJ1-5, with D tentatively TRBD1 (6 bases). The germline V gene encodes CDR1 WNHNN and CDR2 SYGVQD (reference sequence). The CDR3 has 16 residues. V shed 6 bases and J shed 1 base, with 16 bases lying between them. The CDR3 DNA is TGCGCCAGCAGACCAAAGACAGGACCCAGCAATCAGCCCCAGCATTTT. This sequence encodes CASRPKTGPSNQPQHF.

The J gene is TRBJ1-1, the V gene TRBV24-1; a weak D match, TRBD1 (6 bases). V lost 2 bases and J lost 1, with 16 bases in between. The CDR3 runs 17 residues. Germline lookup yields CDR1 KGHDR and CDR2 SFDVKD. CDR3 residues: CATSDSPTGGQNTEAFF. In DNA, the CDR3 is TGTGCCACCAGTGATTCCCCCACGGGGGGCCAGAACACTGAAGCTTTCTTT.

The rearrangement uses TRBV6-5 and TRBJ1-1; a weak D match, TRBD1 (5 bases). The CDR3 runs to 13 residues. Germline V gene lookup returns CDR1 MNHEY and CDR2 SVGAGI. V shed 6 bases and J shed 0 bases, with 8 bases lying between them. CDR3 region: CASRGTVNTEAFF. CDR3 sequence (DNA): TGTGCCAGCAGGGGGACGGTGAACACTGAAGCTTTCTTT.

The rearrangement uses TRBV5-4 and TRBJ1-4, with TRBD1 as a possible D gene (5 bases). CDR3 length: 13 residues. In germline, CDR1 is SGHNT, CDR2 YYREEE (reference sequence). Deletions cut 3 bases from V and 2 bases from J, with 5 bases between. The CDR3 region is CASSWGTNEKLFF. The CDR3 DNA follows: TGTGCCAGCAGCTGGGGGACTAATGAAAAACTGTTTTTT.

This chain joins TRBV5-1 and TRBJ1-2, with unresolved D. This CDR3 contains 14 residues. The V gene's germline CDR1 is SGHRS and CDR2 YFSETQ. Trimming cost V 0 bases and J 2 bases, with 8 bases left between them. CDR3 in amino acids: CASSLAPGNYGYTF. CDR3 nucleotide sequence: TGCGCCAGCAGCTTGGCCCCGGGGAACTATGGCTACACCTTC.

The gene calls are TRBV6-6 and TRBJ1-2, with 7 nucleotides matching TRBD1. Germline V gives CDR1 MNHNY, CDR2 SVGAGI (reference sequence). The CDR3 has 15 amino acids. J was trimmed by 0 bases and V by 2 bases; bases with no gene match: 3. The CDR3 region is CASSYAGTANYGYTF. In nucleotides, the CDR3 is TGTGCCAGCAGTTACGCCGGGACAGCTAACTATGGCTACACCTTC.

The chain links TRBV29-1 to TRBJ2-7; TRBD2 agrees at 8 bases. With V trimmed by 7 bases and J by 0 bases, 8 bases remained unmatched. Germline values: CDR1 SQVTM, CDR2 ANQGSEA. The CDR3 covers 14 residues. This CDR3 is CSGLGSGSSYEQYF. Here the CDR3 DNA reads TGCAGCGGGCTGGGCAGCGGGAGCTCCTACGAGCAGTACTTC.

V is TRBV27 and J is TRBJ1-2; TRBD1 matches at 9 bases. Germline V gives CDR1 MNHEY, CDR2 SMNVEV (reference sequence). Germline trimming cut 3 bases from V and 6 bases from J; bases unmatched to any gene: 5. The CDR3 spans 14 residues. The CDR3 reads CASSLGQGWNGYTF. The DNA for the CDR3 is TGTGCCAGCAGTTTGGGACAGGGCTGGAATGGCTACACCTTC.

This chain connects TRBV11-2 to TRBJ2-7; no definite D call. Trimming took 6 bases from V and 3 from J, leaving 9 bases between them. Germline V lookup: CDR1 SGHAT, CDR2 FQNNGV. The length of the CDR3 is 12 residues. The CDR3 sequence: CASSQTYYEQYF. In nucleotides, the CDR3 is TGTGCCAGCAGTCAGACTTACTACGAGCAGTACTTC.

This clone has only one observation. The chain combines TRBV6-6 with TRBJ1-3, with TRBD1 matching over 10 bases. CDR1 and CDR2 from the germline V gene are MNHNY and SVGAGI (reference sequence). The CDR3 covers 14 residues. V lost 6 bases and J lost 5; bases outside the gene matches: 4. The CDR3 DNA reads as TGTGCCAGCAGGCGGGACAGGGGAAGAAACACCATATATTTT. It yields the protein CASRRDRGRNTIYF.

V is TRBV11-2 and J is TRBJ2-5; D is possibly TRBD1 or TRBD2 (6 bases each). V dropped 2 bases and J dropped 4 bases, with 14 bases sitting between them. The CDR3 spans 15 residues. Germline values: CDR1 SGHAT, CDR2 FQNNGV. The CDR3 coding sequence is TGTGCCAGCAGCTTAATCGGGGGCCCTCTAGAGACCCAGTACTTC. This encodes CASSLIGGPLETQYF.

The CDR3 here is CASSAGQGNSPLHF. The CDR3 DNA reads as TGCGCCAGCAGCGCGGGACAGGGCAATTCACCCCTCCACTTT. The chain combines TRBV5-1 with TRBJ1-6, with TRBD1 matching 9 bases. CDR3 size: 14 residues. The germline CDR1 and CDR2 sequences are SGHRS and YFSETQ. J lost 7 bases, V lost 4 bases, and 3 bases had no gene match.

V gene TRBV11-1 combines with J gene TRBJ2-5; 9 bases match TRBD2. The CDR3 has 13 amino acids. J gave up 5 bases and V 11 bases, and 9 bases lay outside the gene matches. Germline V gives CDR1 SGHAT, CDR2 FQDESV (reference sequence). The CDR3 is CACGASGVETQYF. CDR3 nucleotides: TGTGCCTGCGGGGCTAGCGGGGTGGAGACCCAGTACTTC.

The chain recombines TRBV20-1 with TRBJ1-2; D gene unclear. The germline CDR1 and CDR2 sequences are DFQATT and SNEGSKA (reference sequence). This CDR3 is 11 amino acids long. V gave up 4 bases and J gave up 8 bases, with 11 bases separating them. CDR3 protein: CSAKEVNGYTF. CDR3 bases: TGCAGTGCTAAAGAGGTAAACGGCTACACCTTC.

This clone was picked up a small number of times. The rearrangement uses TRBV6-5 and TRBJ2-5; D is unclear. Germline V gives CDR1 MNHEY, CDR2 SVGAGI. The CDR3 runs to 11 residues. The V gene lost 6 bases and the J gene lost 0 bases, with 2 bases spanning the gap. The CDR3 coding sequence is TGTGCCAGCAGAAACCAAGAGACCCAGTACTTC. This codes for CASRNQETQYF.

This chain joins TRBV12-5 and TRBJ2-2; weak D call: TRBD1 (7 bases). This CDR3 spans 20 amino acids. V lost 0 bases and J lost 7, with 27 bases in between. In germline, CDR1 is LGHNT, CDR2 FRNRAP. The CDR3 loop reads CASGLVLENRGGVLSGELFF. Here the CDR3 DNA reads TGTGCTAGTGGTTTGGTATTGGAGAACAGGGGAGGCGTACTAAGCGGGGAGCTGTTTTTT. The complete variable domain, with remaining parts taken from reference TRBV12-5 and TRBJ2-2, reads DARVTQTPRHKVTEMGQEVTMRCQPILGHNTVFWYRQTMMQGLELLAYFRNRAPLDDSGMPKDRFSAEMPDATLATLKIQPSEPRDSAVYFCASGLVLENRGGVLSGELFFGEGSRLTVL.

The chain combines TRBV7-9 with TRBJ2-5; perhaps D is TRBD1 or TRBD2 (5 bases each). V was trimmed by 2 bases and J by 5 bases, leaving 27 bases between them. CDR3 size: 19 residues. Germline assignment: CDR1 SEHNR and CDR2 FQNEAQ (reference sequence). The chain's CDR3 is CASSLRGSSLALNWETQYF. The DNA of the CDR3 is TGTGCCAGCAGCTTAAGGGGTAGCTCGTTAGCGTTGAATTGGGAGACCCAGTACTTC.

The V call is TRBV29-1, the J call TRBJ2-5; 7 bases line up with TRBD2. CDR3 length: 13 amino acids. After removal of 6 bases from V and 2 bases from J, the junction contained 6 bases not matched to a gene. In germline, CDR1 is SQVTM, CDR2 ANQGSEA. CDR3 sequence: CSVLGLRQETQYF. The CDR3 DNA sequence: TGCAGCGTCCTGGGACTACGTCAAGAGACCCAGTACTTC. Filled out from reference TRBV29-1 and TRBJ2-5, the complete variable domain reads SAVISQKPSRDICQRGTSLTIQCQVDSQVTMMFWYRQQPGQSLTLIATANQGSEATYESGFVIDKFPISRPNLTFSTLTVSNMSPEDSSIYLCSVLGLRQETQYFGPGTRLLVL.

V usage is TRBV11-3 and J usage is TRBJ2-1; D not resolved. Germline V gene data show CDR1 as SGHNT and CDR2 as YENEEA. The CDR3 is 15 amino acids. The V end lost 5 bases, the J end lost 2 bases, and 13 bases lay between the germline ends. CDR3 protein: CASSRVPPPYNEQFF. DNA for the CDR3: TGTGCCAGCAGCCGCGTTCCCCCCCCCTACAATGAGCAGTTCTTC. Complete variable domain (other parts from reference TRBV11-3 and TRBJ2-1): EAGVVQSPRYKIIEKKQPVAFWCNPISGHNTLYWYLQNLGQGPELLIRYENEEAVDDSQLPKDRFSAERLKGVDSTLKIQPAELGDSAVYLCASSRVPPPYNEQFFGPGTRLTVL.

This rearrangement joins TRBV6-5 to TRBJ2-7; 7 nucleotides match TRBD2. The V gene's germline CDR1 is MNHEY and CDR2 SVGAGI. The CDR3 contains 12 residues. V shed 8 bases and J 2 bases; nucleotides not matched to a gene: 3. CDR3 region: CASGTTAYEQYF. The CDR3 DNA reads TGTGCCAGCGGGACTACCGCCTACGAGCAGTACTTC.

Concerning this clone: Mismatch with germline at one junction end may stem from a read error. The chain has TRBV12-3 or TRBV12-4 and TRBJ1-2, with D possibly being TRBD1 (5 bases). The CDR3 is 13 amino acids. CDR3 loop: CASSFGRGDGHTF. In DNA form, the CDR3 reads TGTGCCAGCAGTTTTGGGAGGGGCGATGGCCACACCTTC.